The 19 T cell receptor beta chains below all came from one sample that was sequenced in a study of shared clonotypes between healthy human individuals. Generated by immunoSEQ multiplex PCR, the TCRdb table keeps only in-frame clones and is missing some. The profile covers around 2,000,000 clones, with about 94% appearing a single time and about 1.1% taken by the ten largest. Cells designated naive CD8 were CD45RO-negative and were positively selected for CCR7, with terminally differentiated effector memory CD45RA+ cells excluded. The sequencing sample was made of naive CD8+ T cells sorted from blood. The source is a man aged 18 to 29 in good health.

This sequence joins TRBV5-1 and TRBJ2-2; D is uncertain. Germline CDR1 reads SGHRS; CDR2 reads YFSETQ. This CDR3 region has 14 residues. V was shortened by 1 base and J by 4 bases, with 8 bases between the two germline ends. The CDR3 sequence is CASSLRTLTGELFF. Here the CDR3 DNA reads TGCGCCAGCAGCTTGAGGACCCTCACCGGGGAGCTGTTTTTT.

V and J are TRBV29-1 and TRBJ2-7, with D perhaps TRBD1 (5 bases). Germline CDR1 SQVTM, CDR2 ANQGSEA. CDR3 length: 12 residues. Trimming cost V 2 bases and J 5 bases, with 10 bases left between them. Here the CDR3 DNA reads TGCAGCGTTGAAAGGGGTAGAGACGAGCAGTACTTC. Protein: CSVERGRDEQYF.

The chain carries TRBV6-5 and TRBJ2-1; D gene ambiguous. This CDR3 spans 15 amino acids. With 7 bases removed from V and 1 base from J, the gap between germline ends came to 14 bases. Germline lookup yields CDR1 MNHEY and CDR2 SVGAGI. CDR3 loop: CASTPVGGSYNEQFF. CDR3 in DNA: TGTGCCAGCACCCCCGTTGGCGGTTCCTACAATGAGCAGTTCTTC.

V usage is TRBV5-6 and J usage is TRBJ2-3; D tentatively reads TRBD1 or TRBD2 (5 bases each). CDR1 is SGHDT and CDR2 is YYEEEE in the germline V gene. Trimming took 2 bases from V and 4 from J, leaving 17 bases between them. The CDR3 is 16 amino acids. The CDR3 loop is CASSFISSREPDTQYF. CDR3 sequence (DNA): TGTGCCAGCAGCTTTATTTCTAGCAGGGAACCAGATACGCAGTATTTT.

This clone was counted a few times. The chain recombines TRBV28 with TRBJ1-5; D is unresolved. From germline, CDR1 is MDHEN and CDR2 SYDVKM. The CDR3 has 14 amino acids. V gave up 3 bases and J gave up 1 base, with 7 bases separating them. CDR3 region: CASSFFVSNQPQHF. For the CDR3, the DNA is TGTGCCAGCAGTTTCTTCGTGAGCAATCAGCCCCAGCATTTT.

The chain uses TRBV7-9 and TRBJ2-7; possibly TRBD2 for D (6 bases). Germline V gene sequence: CDR1 SEHNR, CDR2 FQNEAQ (reference sequence). The CDR3 spans 13 residues. Trimming took 7 bases from V and 0 from J, leaving 10 bases between them. The DNA of the CDR3 is TGTGCCAGCACGGCGGGACCCTCCTACGAGCAGTACTTC. It specifies CASTAGPSYEQYF.

This clone was seen once. The V call is TRBV6-1, the J call TRBJ1-6; perhaps TRBD1 as D (5 bases). Trimming removed 6 bases from V and 9 bases from J, with 18 bases in between. The CDR3 runs 15 residues. Germline V lookup: CDR1 MNHNS, CDR2 SASEGT. This CDR3 reads CASRAPWDSRSPLHF. The CDR3 DNA follows: TGTGCCAGCAGAGCCCCCTGGGACTCCCGTTCACCCCTCCACTTT.

This chain uses TRBV7-9 with TRBJ1-5, with 8 nucleotides matching TRBD1. J gave up 0 bases and V 1 base, and 11 bases lay outside the gene matches. This CDR3 comprises 19 residues. Germline V gene lookup returns CDR1 SEHNR and CDR2 FQNEAQ (reference sequence). The CDR3 spells CASSLEDSYRGSSNQPQHF. The CDR3 DNA is TGTGCCAGCAGCTTAGAAGACTCCTACAGGGGGAGTAGCAATCAGCCCCAGCATTTT. The full variable domain, with the rest looked up from reference TRBV7-9 and TRBJ1-5, is DTGVSQNPRHKITKRGQNVTFRCDPISEHNRLYWYRQTLGQGPEFLTYFQNEAQLEKSRLLSDRFSAERPKGSFSTLEIQRTEQGDSAMYLCASSLEDSYRGSSNQPQHFGDGTRLSIL.

The chain is built from TRBV5-6 and TRBJ1-1; D unresolved. CDR3 size: 16 residues. Germline CDR1 and CDR2: SGHDT and YYEEEE. Trimming left V 2 bases short and J 1 base short, with 15 bases between. The CDR3: CASSFIPAAENTEAFF. The CDR3 bases are TGTGCCAGCAGCTTTATCCCCGCGGCGGAGAACACTGAAGCTTTCTTT.

This rearrangement joins TRBV6-6 to TRBJ2-3; 10 bases map to TRBD2. Trimming removed 4 bases from V and 4 bases from J; junction bases left unmatched: 8. This CDR3 contains 16 residues. Germline V CDR1 and CDR2: MNHNY, SVGAGI (reference sequence). CDR3 in amino acids: CASSSLAGGFADTQYF. The CDR3 nucleotides are TGTGCCAGCAGTTCCTTAGCGGGAGGATTCGCAGATACGCAGTATTTT.

The rearrangement joins TRBV5-4 to TRBJ2-1; D assignment may be TRBD1 or TRBD2 (6 bases each). Deletions cut 5 bases from V and 0 bases from J, with 9 bases between. Germline lookup yields CDR1 SGHNT and CDR2 YYREEE (reference sequence). The CDR3 extends over 14 amino acids. The CDR3: CASRGGGSYNEQFF. The DNA of the CDR3 is TGTGCCAGCAGAGGAGGGGGCTCCTACAATGAGCAGTTCTTC.

This sequence joins TRBV9 and TRBJ2-1; D unresolved. The length of the CDR3 is 15 residues. CDR1 and CDR2 from the germline V gene are SGDLS and YYNGEE. Trimming left V 4 bases short and J 3 bases short, with 14 bases between. This CDR3 reads CASSLDWPGYNEQFF. The CDR3 DNA sequence: TGTGCCAGCAGCCTTGACTGGCCTGGCTACAATGAGCAGTTCTTC. The variable domain in full, with the rest retrieved from reference TRBV9 and TRBJ2-1, is DSGVTQTPKHLITATGQRVTLRCSPRSGDLSVYWYQQSLDQGLQFLIQYYNGEERAKGNILERFSAQQFPDLHSELNLSSLELGDSALYFCASSLDWPGYNEQFFGPGTRLTVL.

This clone was seen just once. CDR3 in DNA: TGTGCCAGCAGCTTAGCGGAGGGGGATAATTCACCCCTCCACTTT. This gives the protein CASSLAEGDNSPLHF. V is TRBV7-6 and J is TRBJ1-6, with TRBD1 as a possible D gene (6 bases). CDR1 is SGHVS and CDR2 is FNYEAQ in the germline V gene. V lost 0 bases and J 5 bases, leaving 8 bases between the germline ends. There are 15 residues in the CDR3.

The count of this clone is one. V usage is TRBV27 and J usage is TRBJ2-3, with D perhaps TRBD2 (5 bases). V lost 3 bases, J lost 5 bases, and 9 bases lay in between. Germline V CDR1 and CDR2: MNHEY, SMNVEV (reference sequence). The CDR3 consists of 13 residues. CDR3 in amino acids: CASSLDGVDTQYF. CDR3 nucleotides: TGTGCCAGCAGTTTGGACGGGGTAGATACGCAGTATTTT.

The count of this clone is one. The chain combines TRBV7-2 with TRBJ2-1; D possibly corresponds to TRBD2 (5 bases). Germline CDR1 SGHTA, CDR2 FQGNSA. V gave up 4 bases and J gave up 6 bases, with 10 bases separating them. This CDR3 comprises 13 residues. The CDR3 DNA reads as TGTGCCAGCAGCTCAACGGGATCCAATGAGCAGTTCTTC. Translating gives CASSSTGSNEQFF.

This chain links TRBV4-1 with TRBJ2-5; TRBD1 agrees at 7 bases. Germline loops: CDR1 MGHRA, CDR2 YSYEKL. The CDR3 is 16 amino acids. After removal of 6 bases from V and 1 base from J, the junction contained 11 bases not matched to a gene. The DNA for the CDR3 is TGCGCCAGCAGTCCAAGATCCCCAGGGGGCCAAGAGACCCAGTACTTC. Its protein is CASSPRSPGGQETQYF.

The CDR3 loop is CASSWDYSEKLFF. The CDR3 region has the DNA TGTGCCAGCAGTTGGGACTATTCGGAAAAACTGTTTTTT. The chain carries TRBV6-6 and TRBJ1-4, with D tentatively TRBD1 (5 bases). The CDR3 runs 13 residues. From germline, CDR1 is MNHNY and CDR2 SVGAGI (reference sequence). V dropped 4 bases and J dropped 8 bases, with 11 bases sitting between them.

In this sample, this clone turned up once. This rearrangement joins TRBV5-6 to TRBJ1-1, with D perhaps TRBD1 (5 bases). This CDR3 contains 16 residues. CDR1 and CDR2 (germline): SGHDT, YYEEEE. V was clipped by 1 base and J by 2 bases, with 15 bases between them. The CDR3 bases are TGTGCCAGCAGCTTGTCCCCAGGGTGGGTTAACACTGAAGCTTTCTTT. It codes for CASSLSPGWVNTEAFF.

The rearrangement joins TRBV7-6 to TRBJ2-3; the D call may be TRBD1 or TRBD2 (5 bases each). The CDR3 totals 14 residues. CDR1 is SGHVS and CDR2 is FNYEAQ in the germline V gene. V was pared by 5 bases and J by 4 bases, with 13 bases between. This CDR3 reads CASSQLTGPDTQYF. Here the CDR3 DNA reads TGTGCCAGCAGCCAACTTACGGGGCCAGATACGCAGTATTTT.